The clone carrying this TCR beta chain was detected only a few times. A single record per CDR3 protein comes from TCRdb applying MiXCR to the RT-PCR reads. The table records some 550,000 distinct CDR3 sequences, roughly 25% of them present only once. This entry comes from a study of response to subunit inactivated influenza vaccine. This sample also belongs to another study, concerning T cells expressing NK-cell markers. As that study records: Production of TCR beta cDNA relied on 5'RACE template switching with UMIs.

The clonotype originates from a man over 45 who received an inactivated influenza vaccine. Material: CD4+ T cells sorted from PBMCs, obtained 12 days after vaccination.

The CDR3 DNA sequence: TGTGCCAGCAGACTGGGACAGGGGGTCGATGAAGCTTTCTTT. As protein: CASRLGQGVDEAFF. The chain uses TRBV6-1 and TRBJ1-1; TRBD1 matches at 11 bases. Germline V gene data show CDR1 as MNHNS and CDR2 as SASEGT. J lost 7 bases, V lost 6 bases, and 7 bases had no gene match. The CDR3 is 14 amino acids.